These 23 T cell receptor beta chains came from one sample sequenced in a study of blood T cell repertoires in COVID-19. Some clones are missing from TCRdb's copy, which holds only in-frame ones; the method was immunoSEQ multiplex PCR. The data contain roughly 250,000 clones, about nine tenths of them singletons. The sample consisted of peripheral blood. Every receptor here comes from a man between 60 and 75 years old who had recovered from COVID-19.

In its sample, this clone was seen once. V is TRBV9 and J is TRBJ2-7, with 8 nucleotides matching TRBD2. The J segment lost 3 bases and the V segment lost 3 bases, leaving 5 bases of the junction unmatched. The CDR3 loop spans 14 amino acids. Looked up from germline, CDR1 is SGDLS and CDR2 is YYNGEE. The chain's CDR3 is CASSARGGRYEQYV. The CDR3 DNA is TGTGCCAGCAGCGCCCGGGGGGGCCGCTACGAGCAGTACGTC.

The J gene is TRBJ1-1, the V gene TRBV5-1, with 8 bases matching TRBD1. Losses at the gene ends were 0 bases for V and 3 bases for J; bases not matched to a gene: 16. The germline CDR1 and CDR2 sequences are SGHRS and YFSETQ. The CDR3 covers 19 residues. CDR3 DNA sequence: TGCGCCAGCAGCTTGGCCCCCTCAGGACAGGGAGGCCCCGACACTGAAGCTTTCTTT. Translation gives CASSLAPSGQGGPDTEAFF.

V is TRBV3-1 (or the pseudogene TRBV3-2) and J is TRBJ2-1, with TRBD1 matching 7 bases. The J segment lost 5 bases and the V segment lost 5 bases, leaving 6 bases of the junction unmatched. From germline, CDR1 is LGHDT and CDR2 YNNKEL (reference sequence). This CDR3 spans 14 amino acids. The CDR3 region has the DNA TGTGCCAGCAGCTTAACTCAGGGGGACAATGAGCAGTTCTTC. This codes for CASSLTQGDNEQFF.

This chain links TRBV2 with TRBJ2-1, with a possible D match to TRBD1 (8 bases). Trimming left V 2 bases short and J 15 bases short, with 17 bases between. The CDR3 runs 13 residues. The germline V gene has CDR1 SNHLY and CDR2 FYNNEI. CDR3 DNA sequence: TGTGCCAGCAGTGAAATCGGACAGGGACTATGGTTCTTC. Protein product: CASSEIGQGLWFF.

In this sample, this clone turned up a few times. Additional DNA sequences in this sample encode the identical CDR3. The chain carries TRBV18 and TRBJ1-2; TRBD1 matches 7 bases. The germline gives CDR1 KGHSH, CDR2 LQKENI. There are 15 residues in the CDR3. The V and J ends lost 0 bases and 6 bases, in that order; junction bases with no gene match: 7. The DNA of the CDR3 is TGTGCCAGCTCACCACCGGGCCAGGGGGAACATGGCTACACCTTC. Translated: CASSPPGQGEHGYTF.

CDR3 sequence (DNA): TGTGCCAGCAGCCCAACCCTCAGGGGGTATGGCAATGAGCAGTTCTTC. The encoded protein is CASSPTLRGYGNEQFF. This chain uses TRBV13 with TRBJ2-1; 7 positions match TRBD1. The CDR3 has 16 amino acids. Germline CDR1 is PRHDT and CDR2 is FYEKMQ (reference sequence). V shed 5 bases and J 6 bases; nucleotides not matched to a gene: 13.

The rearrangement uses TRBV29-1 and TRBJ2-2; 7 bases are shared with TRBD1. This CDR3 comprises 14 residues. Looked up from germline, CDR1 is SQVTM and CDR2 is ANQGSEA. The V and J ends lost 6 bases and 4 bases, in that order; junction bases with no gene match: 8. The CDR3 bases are TGCAGCGTGGGGACGGACAGGCTCACCGGGGAGCTGTTTTTT. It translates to CSVGTDRLTGELFF.

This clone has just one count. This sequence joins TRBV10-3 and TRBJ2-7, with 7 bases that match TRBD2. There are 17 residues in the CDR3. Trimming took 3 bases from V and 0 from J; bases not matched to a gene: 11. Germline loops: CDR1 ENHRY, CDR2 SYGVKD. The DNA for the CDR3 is TGTGCCATCAGTGACCTATTTCGGGGGGAGGGCTCCTACGAGCAGTACGTC. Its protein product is CAISDLFRGEGSYEQYV.

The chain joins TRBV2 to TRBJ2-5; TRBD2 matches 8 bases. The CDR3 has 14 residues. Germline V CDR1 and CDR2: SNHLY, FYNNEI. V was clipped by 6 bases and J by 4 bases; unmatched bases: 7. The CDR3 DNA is TGTGCCAGCAGGATCGGGGGGGCCAGAGAGACCCAGTACTTC. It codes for CASRIGGARETQYF.

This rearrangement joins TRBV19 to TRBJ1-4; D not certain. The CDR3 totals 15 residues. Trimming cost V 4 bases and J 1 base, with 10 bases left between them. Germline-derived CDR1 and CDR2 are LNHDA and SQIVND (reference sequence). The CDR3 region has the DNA TGTGCCAGTAGTACGAGGCAAAGAACTAATGAAAAACTGTTTTTT. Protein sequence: CASSTRQRTNEKLFF.

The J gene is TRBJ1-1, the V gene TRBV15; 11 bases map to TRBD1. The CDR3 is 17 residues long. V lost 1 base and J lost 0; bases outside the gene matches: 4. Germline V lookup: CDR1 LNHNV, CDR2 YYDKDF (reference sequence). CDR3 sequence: CATSRGGTGGLNTEAFF. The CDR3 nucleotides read TGTGCCACCAGCAGAGGGGGGACAGGGGGATTGAACACTGAAGCTTTCTTT. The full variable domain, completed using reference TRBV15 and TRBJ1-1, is DAMVIQNPRYQVTQFGKPVTLSCSQTLNHNVMYWYQQKSSQAPKLLFHYYDKDFNNEADTPDNFQSRRPNTSFCFLDIRSPGLGDTAMYLCATSRGGTGGLNTEAFFGQGTRLTVV.

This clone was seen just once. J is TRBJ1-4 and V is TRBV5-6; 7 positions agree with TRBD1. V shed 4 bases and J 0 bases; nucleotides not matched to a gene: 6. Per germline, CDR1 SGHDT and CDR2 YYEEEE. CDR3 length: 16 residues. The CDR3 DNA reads TGTGCCAGCAGCCACCGGGACAGAACAACTAATGAAAAACTGTTTTTT. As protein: CASSHRDRTTNEKLFF.

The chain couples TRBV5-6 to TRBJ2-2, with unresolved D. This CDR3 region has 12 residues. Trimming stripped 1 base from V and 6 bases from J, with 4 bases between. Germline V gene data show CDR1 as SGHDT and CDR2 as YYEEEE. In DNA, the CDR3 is TGTGCCAGCAGCTTGCTCCCCGGGGAGCTGTTTTTT. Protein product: CASSLLPGELFF.

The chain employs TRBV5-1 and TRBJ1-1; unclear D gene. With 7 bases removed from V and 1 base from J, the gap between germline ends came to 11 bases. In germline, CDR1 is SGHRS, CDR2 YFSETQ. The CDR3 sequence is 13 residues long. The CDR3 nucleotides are TGCGCCAGCTCTAAGACAACGAACACTGAAGCTTTCTTT. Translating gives CASSKTTNTEAFF.

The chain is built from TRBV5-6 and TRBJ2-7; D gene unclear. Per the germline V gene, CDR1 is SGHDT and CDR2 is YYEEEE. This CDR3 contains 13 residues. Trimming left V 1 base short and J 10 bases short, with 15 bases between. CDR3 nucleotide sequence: TGTGCCAGCAGCTTGTATGGCGGAGTAAACCAGTACGTC. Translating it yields CASSLYGGVNQYV.

The CDR3 sequence: CASSGIAGGVSYEQYF. CDR3 sequence (DNA): TGTGCCAGCAGTGGCATAGCGGGGGGCGTCTCCTACGAGCAGTACTTC. The J gene is TRBJ2-7, the V gene TRBV27, with 10 bases identical to TRBD2. CDR3 size: 16 residues. Trimming at V came to 5 bases and at J to 0 bases, leaving 7 bases not matched to a gene. Germline CDR1 and CDR2: MNHEY and SMNVEV (reference sequence).

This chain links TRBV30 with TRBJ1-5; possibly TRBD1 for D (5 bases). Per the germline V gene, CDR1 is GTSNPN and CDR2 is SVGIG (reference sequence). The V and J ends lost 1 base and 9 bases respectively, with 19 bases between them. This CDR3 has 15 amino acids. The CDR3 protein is CAWSGYGLEGLPQHF. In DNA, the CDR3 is TGTGCCTGGAGTGGGTACGGGCTAGAGGGACTGCCCCAGCATTTT.

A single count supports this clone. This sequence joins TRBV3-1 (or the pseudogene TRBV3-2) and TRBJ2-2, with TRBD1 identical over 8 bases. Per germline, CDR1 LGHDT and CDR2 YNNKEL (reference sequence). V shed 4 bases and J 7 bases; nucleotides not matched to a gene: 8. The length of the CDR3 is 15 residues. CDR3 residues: CASSPATGGHGELFF. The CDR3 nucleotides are TGTGCCAGCAGCCCCGCAACAGGGGGACACGGGGAGCTGTTTTTT.

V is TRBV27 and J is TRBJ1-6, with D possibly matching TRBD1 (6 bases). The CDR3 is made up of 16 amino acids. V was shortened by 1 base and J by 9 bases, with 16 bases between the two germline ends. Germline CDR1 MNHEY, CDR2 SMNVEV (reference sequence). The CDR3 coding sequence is TGTGCCAGCAGTTTATTTCGCAGGGGCACATTTTCACCCCTCCACTTT. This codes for CASSLFRRGTFSPLHF.

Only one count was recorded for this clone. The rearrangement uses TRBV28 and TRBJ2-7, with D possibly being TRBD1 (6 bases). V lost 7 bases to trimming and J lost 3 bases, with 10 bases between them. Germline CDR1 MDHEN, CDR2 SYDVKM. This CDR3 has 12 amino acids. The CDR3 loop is CASITGSYEQYF. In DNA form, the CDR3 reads TGTGCCAGCATTACAGGGAGCTACGAGCAGTACTTC. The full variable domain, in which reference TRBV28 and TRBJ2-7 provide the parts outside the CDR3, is DVKVTQSSRYLVKRTGEKVFLECVQDMDHENMFWYRQDPGLGLRLIYFSYDVKMKEKGDIPEGYSVSREKKERFSLILESASTNQTSMYLCASITGSYEQYFGPGTRLTVT.

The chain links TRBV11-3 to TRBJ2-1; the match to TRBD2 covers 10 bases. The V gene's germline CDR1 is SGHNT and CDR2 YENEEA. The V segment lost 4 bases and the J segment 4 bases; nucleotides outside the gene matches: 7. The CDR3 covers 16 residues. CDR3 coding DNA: TGTGCCAGCAGCTCACCGGGAGCGGGGGGGTACAATGAGCAGTTCTTC. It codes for CASSSPGAGGYNEQFF. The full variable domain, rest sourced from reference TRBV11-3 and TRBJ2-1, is EAGVVQSPRYKIIEKKQPVAFWCNPISGHNTLYWYLQNLGQGPELLIRYENEEAVDDSQLPKDRFSAERLKGVDSTLKIQPAELGDSAVYLCASSSPGAGGYNEQFFGPGTRLTVL.

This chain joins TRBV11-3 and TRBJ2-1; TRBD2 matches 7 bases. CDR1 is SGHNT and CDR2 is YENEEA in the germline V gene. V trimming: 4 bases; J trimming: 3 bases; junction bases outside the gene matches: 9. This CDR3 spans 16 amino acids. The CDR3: CASSSDSSGHYNEQFF. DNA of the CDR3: TGTGCCAGCAGCTCTGATTCTAGCGGACACTACAATGAGCAGTTCTTC. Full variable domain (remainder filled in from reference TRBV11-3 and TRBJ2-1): EAGVVQSPRYKIIEKKQPVAFWCNPISGHNTLYWYLQNLGQGPELLIRYENEEAVDDSQLPKDRFSAERLKGVDSTLKIQPAELGDSAVYLCASSSDSSGHYNEQFFGPGTRLTVL.

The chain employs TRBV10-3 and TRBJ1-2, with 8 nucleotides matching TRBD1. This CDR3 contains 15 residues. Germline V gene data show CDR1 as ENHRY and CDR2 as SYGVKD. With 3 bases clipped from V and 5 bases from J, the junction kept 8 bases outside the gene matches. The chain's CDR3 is CAISEGPGGGYGYTF. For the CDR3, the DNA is TGTGCCATCAGTGAAGGGCCAGGGGGCGGTTATGGCTACACCTTC.